The clone carrying this T cell receptor beta chain was seen more than once but under ten times. What it binds is unknown. This specimen belongs to a study of beta chain features in type 1 diabetes. Expressed TCRB transcripts got sequenced, as all isolated RNA was reverse transcribed. Only in-frame clones appear in the TCRdb table, and some are missing; sequencing was by immunoSEQ multiplex PCR. The sample has 93,000 or so clones; over 25% are singletons. Study results and limitations: Among patients, naive, central memory and Treg TCRB repertoires appeared more similar than among healthy donors. Moderately but significantly shorter TCRB CDR3s were found in Type 1 diabetes patients in all four CD4+ subsets.

CDR1 SGHDN and CDR2 FVKESK come from the germline V gene. Unmatched junction bases numbered 1, after V lost 5 bases and J lost 1 base. This CDR3 is built from 13 residues. Sequenced material: central memory CD4+ T cells from blood. This sequence joins TRBV14 and TRBJ1-1; 7 bases match TRBD1. The receptor comes from a woman under 30 with type 1 diabetes. The chain's CDR3 is CASSRGPNTEAFF. CDR3 coding DNA: TGTGCCAGCAGCAGGGGGCCGAACACTGAAGCTTTCTTT.